Listed below are T cell receptor beta chains from one sample, sequenced in a study of cytomegalovirus exposure and HLA in healthy donors. Sequenced by immunoSEQ multiplex PCR; TCRdb stores in-frame clones only, minus some. The top ten hold roughly 4% of the sample, which has more than 90,000 clones, 81% seen once. Sequencing was done on a sample of PBMCs. The source of these receptors is a woman in her seventies in good health and CMV-seropositive. CDR3s include the opening cysteine and the closing phenylalanine or tryptophan. Each record gives: clone size, V gene, D gene, CDR3 length, J gene, CDR3 protein, CDR3 DNA. A D gene is named only where the DNA matches it firmly. Clone size is not always given. Where it is, it says once, few, many or a class for expanded clones.

clone size: .
V gene: TRBV4-3
D gene: .
CDR3 length: 14
J gene: TRBJ1-2
CDR3 protein: CASSQETTGPSATF
CDR3 DNA: TGCGCCAGCAGCCAAGAGACGACAGGCCCATCCGCCACCTTC

clone size: .
V gene: TRBV30
D gene: TRBD1
CDR3 length: 13
J gene: TRBJ1-5
CDR3 protein: CAWKGQGGQPQHF
CDR3 DNA: TGTGCCTGGAAGGGACAGGGAGGTCAGCCCCAGCATTTT

clone size: .
V gene: TRBV7-3
D gene: .
CDR3 length: 13
J gene: TRBJ1-1
CDR3 protein: CASSWTSNTEAFF
CDR3 DNA: TGTGCCAGCAGCTGGACAAGTAACACTGAAGCTTTCTTT

clone size: .
V gene: TRBV5-1
D gene: .
CDR3 length: 13
J gene: TRBJ1-1
CDR3 protein: CASSVRVGGEAFF
CDR3 DNA: TGCGCCAGCAGCGTCCGGGTCGGCGGTGAAGCTTTCTTT

clone size: .
V gene: TRBV11-2
D gene: TRBD2
CDR3 length: 16
J gene: TRBJ2-3
CDR3 protein: CASRATRLAPTDTQYF
CDR3 DNA: TGTGCCAGCAGGGCAACTCGACTAGCGCCTACAGATACGCAGTATTTT

clone size: .
V gene: TRBV7-3
D gene: .
CDR3 length: 16
J gene: TRBJ1-1
CDR3 protein: CASSLLGLGQNTEAFF
CDR3 DNA: TGTGCCAGCAGCTTACTCGGTTTAGGACAGAACACTGAAGCTTTCTTT

clone size: .
V gene: TRBV5-5
D gene: .
CDR3 length: 15
J gene: TRBJ2-1
CDR3 protein: CASSFRQGGGNEQFF
CDR3 DNA: TGTGCCAGCAGCTTTCGGCAGGGGGGAGGCAATGAGCAGTTCTTC

clone size: .
V gene: TRBV7-9
D gene: .
CDR3 length: 19
J gene: TRBJ2-7
CDR3 protein: CASSSPGGAGARSSYEQYF
CDR3 DNA: TGTGCCAGCAGCTCCCCCGGGGGAGCCGGGGCGCGGAGCTCCTACGAGCAGTACTTC

clone size: few
V gene: TRBV4-1
D gene: .
CDR3 length: 15
J gene: TRBJ1-1
CDR3 protein: CASSQVMGRGDEAFF
CDR3 DNA: TGCGCCAGCAGCCAAGTTATGGGGCGGGGTGATGAAGCTTTCTTT

clone size: .
V gene: TRBV6-1
D gene: TRBD2
CDR3 length: 15
J gene: TRBJ2-7
CDR3 protein: CASSEGSGSLREQYF
CDR3 DNA: TGTGCCAGCAGTGAAGGGAGCGGGAGTCTTCGGGAGCAGTACTTC

clone size: few
V gene: TRBV5-1
D gene: .
CDR3 length: 15
J gene: TRBJ2-1
CDR3 protein: CASSSGAGGSSEQFF
CDR3 DNA: TGCGCCAGCAGCTCGGGGGCAGGGGGTTCAAGTGAGCAGTTCTTC

clone size: .
V gene: TRBV7-9
D gene: TRBD2
CDR3 length: 18
J gene: TRBJ2-1
CDR3 protein: CASSLGTEAGASYNEQFF
CDR3 DNA: TGTGCCAGCAGCTTAGGGACTGAAGCGGGAGCCTCCTACAATGAGCAGTTCTTC

clone size: .
V gene: TRBV15
D gene: .
CDR3 length: 15
J gene: TRBJ2-1
CDR3 protein: CATSRDQGGGREQFF
CDR3 DNA: TGTGCCACCAGCAGAGATCAGGGGGGAGGACGTGAGCAGTTCTTC

clone size: .
V gene: TRBV11-3
D gene: .
CDR3 length: 19
J gene: TRBJ2-5
CDR3 protein: CASSLTKWGRGNVKETQYF
CDR3 DNA: TGTGCCAGCAGCTTAACAAAATGGGGCAGGGGAAACGTAAAAGAGACCCAGTACTTC

clone size: .
V gene: TRBV6-6
D gene: .
CDR3 length: 15
J gene: TRBJ1-1
CDR3 protein: CASSYRGGQNTEAFF
CDR3 DNA: TGTGCCAGCAGTTACCGTGGGGGACAGAACACTGAAGCTTTCTTT

clone size: .
V gene: TRBV5-8
D gene: TRBD2
CDR3 length: 14
J gene: TRBJ2-7
CDR3 protein: CASSRGGTSQEQYF
CDR3 DNA: TGTGCCAGCAGCCGGGGGGGGACTAGCCAAGAGCAGTACTTC

clone size: .
V gene: TRBV5-1
D gene: TRBD1
CDR3 length: 14
J gene: TRBJ2-7
CDR3 protein: CASSAGTGPGEQYF
CDR3 DNA: TGCGCCAGCAGCGCCGGGACAGGGCCGGGGGAGCAGTACTTC

clone size: .
V gene: TRBV7-2
D gene: .
CDR3 length: 13
J gene: TRBJ2-2
CDR3 protein: CASSWSNTGELFF
CDR3 DNA: TGTGCCAGCAGCTGGAGCAACACCGGGGAGCTGTTTTTT

clone size: .
V gene: TRBV4-2
D gene: .
CDR3 length: 15
J gene: TRBJ2-1
CDR3 protein: CASSPRGREGNEQFF
CDR3 DNA: TGTGCCAGCAGCCCGCGGGGGCGGGAAGGTAATGAGCAGTTCTTC

clone size: .
V gene: TRBV5-1
D gene: TRBD1
CDR3 length: 15
J gene: TRBJ2-2
CDR3 protein: CASSFRTGNTGELFF
CDR3 DNA: TGCGCCAGCAGCTTCAGGACAGGGAACACCGGGGAGCTGTTTTTT

clone size: .
V gene: TRBV29-1
D gene: TRBD1
CDR3 length: 14
J gene: TRBJ2-7
CDR3 protein: CSVAHGTGREEQYF
CDR3 DNA: TGCAGCGTTGCCCACGGGACAGGAAGGGAAGAGCAGTACTTC

clone size: .
V gene: TRBV4-3
D gene: .
CDR3 length: 16
J gene: TRBJ2-1
CDR3 protein: CASSHVSGTIRNEQFF
CDR3 DNA: TGCGCCAGCAGCCACGTCAGCGGTACGATTAGGAATGAGCAGTTCTTC

clone size: .
V gene: TRBV5-1
D gene: TRBD2
CDR3 length: 14
J gene: TRBJ2-7
CDR3 protein: CASSLAGGPREQYF
CDR3 DNA: TGCGCCAGCTCTCTAGCGGGAGGCCCTAGGGAGCAGTACTTC

clone size: .
V gene: TRBV6-5
D gene: TRBD2
CDR3 length: 15
J gene: TRBJ2-3
CDR3 protein: CASKPMGLAADTQYF
CDR3 DNA: TGTGCCAGCAAGCCAATGGGACTAGCCGCAGATACGCAGTATTTT

clone size: .
V gene: TRBV30
D gene: TRBD1
CDR3 length: 15
J gene: TRBJ1-1
CDR3 protein: CAYLRTGYGNTEAFF
CDR3 DNA: TGTGCCTATTTAAGGACAGGGTACGGGAACACTGAAGCTTTCTTT

clone size: .
V gene: TRBV12-5
D gene: TRBD2
CDR3 length: 15
J gene: TRBJ2-1
CDR3 protein: CASGGTSGRGNEQFF
CDR3 DNA: TGTGCTAGTGGCGGGACTAGCGGGAGAGGGAATGAGCAGTTCTTC

clone size: .
V gene: TRBV5-5
D gene: TRBD1
CDR3 length: 16
J gene: TRBJ1-3
CDR3 protein: CASSIEPGQDLNTIYF
CDR3 DNA: TGTGCCAGCAGCATCGAACCGGGACAGGATTTGAACACCATATATTTT

clone size: .
V gene: TRBV14
D gene: .
CDR3 length: 15
J gene: TRBJ2-3
CDR3 protein: CASSQAGWRADTQYF
CDR3 DNA: TGTGCCAGCAGCCAAGCGGGGTGGAGGGCAGATACGCAGTATTTT

clone size: .
V gene: TRBV5-1
D gene: .
CDR3 length: 19
J gene: TRBJ2-1
CDR3 protein: CASSSAGKFIISSYNEQFF
CDR3 DNA: TGCGCCAGCAGCTCGGCAGGGAAATTTATTATTAGCTCCTACAATGAGCAGTTCTTC

clone size: few
V gene: TRBV7-9
D gene: .
CDR3 length: 13
J gene: TRBJ1-1
CDR3 protein: CASSLLENTEAFF
CDR3 DNA: TGTGCCAGCAGCTTATTAGAGAACACTGAAGCTTTCTTT

clone size: .
V gene: TRBV7-3
D gene: .
CDR3 length: 16
J gene: TRBJ2-2
CDR3 protein: CASSLSSGGNTGELFF
CDR3 DNA: TGTGCCAGCAGCTTAAGTAGCGGTGGGAACACCGGGGAGCTGTTTTTT

clone size: .
V gene: TRBV7-2
D gene: .
CDR3 length: 14
J gene: TRBJ2-7
CDR3 protein: CASSYRDNSYEQYF
CDR3 DNA: TGTGCCAGCAGCTACCGGGACAACTCCTACGAGCAGTACTTC

clone size: .
V gene: TRBV6-5
D gene: TRBD1
CDR3 length: 16
J gene: TRBJ2-7
CDR3 protein: CASSYVGQGLAYEQYF
CDR3 DNA: TGTGCCAGCAGTTACGTAGGACAGGGACTCGCCTACGAGCAGTACTTC

clone size: .
V gene: TRBV2
D gene: TRBD1
CDR3 length: 11
J gene: TRBJ2-7
CDR3 protein: CASSNRGQQYF
CDR3 DNA: TGTGCCAGCAGTAACAGGGGCCAGCAGTACTTC

clone size: .
V gene: TRBV7-2
D gene: .
CDR3 length: 14
J gene: TRBJ2-7
CDR3 protein: CASSSDSVSYEQYF
CDR3 DNA: TGTGCCAGCAGCTCGGACAGTGTCTCCTACGAGCAGTACTTC

clone size: once
V gene: TRBV6-5
D gene: .
CDR3 length: 12
J gene: TRBJ1-3
CDR3 protein: CGGLGGGNTIYF
CDR3 DNA: TGTGGGGGGCTAGGGGGTGGAAACACCATATATTTT

clone size: once
V gene: TRBV7-2
D gene: .
CDR3 length: 14
J gene: TRBJ1-2
CDR3 protein: CASSLGRGFYGYTF
CDR3 DNA: TGTGCCAGCAGCTTAGGAAGAGGGTTCTATGGCTACACCTTC

clone size: .
V gene: TRBV25-1
D gene: .
CDR3 length: 14
J gene: TRBJ2-5
CDR3 protein: CASSEGRAGETQYF
CDR3 DNA: TGTGCCAGCAGTGAGGGCAGAGCTGGGGAGACCCAGTACTTC

clone size: .
V gene: TRBV5-4
D gene: TRBD2
CDR3 length: 15
J gene: TRBJ2-5
CDR3 protein: CASSLTSGTQETQYF
CDR3 DNA: TGTGCCAGCAGCTTGACTAGCGGGACCCAAGAGACCCAGTACTTC

clone size: .
V gene: TRBV6-5
D gene: TRBD2
CDR3 length: 16
J gene: TRBJ2-6
CDR3 protein: CASSWGGGTGANVLTF
CDR3 DNA: TGTGCCAGCAGTTGGGGGGGAGGAACTGGGGCCAACGTCCTGACTTTC

clone size: .
V gene: TRBV21-1
D gene: .
CDR3 length: 14
J gene: TRBJ1-2
CDR3 protein: CASRYRDRLYGYTF
CDR3 DNA: TGTGCCAGCAGATACCGGGACAGACTCTATGGCTACACCTTC

clone size: .
V gene: TRBV28
D gene: .
CDR3 length: 14
J gene: TRBJ1-5
CDR3 protein: CASTPGTVGQPQHF
CDR3 DNA: TGTGCCAGCACCCCCGGTACAGTCGGTCAGCCCCAGCATTTT

clone size: .
V gene: TRBV19
D gene: .
CDR3 length: 14
J gene: TRBJ2-3
CDR3 protein: CASSIWSSTDTQYF
CDR3 DNA: TGTGCCAGTAGTATATGGAGTAGCACAGATACGCAGTATTTT

clone size: .
V gene: TRBV4-1
D gene: .
CDR3 length: 13
J gene: TRBJ1-4
CDR3 protein: CASSYTVGEKLFF
CDR3 DNA: TGCGCCAGCAGCTACACAGTGGGTGAAAAACTGTTTTTT

clone size: .
V gene: TRBV7-2
D gene: TRBD2
CDR3 length: 17
J gene: TRBJ2-3
CDR3 protein: CASSSELGTSLTDTQYF
CDR3 DNA: TGTGCCAGCAGCTCGGAATTGGGGACTAGCCTCACAGATACGCAGTATTTT

clone size: .
V gene: TRBV29-1
D gene: TRBD2
CDR3 length: 20
J gene: TRBJ2-6
CDR3 protein: CSVFQGIFEAGGSGANVLTF
CDR3 DNA: TGCAGCGTTTTCCAGGGGATCTTTGAGGCGGGAGGCTCTGGGGCCAACGTCCTGACTTTC

clone size: .
V gene: TRBV9
D gene: TRBD2
CDR3 length: 15
J gene: TRBJ2-7
CDR3 protein: CASRGTSGSFYEQYF
CDR3 DNA: TGTGCCAGCAGGGGAACTAGCGGGAGTTTTTACGAGCAGTACTTC

clone size: .
V gene: TRBV30
D gene: .
CDR3 length: 14
J gene: TRBJ2-7
CDR3 protein: CAWRGGAGVYEQYF
CDR3 DNA: TGTGCCTGGAGGGGGGGGGCGGGAGTCTACGAGCAGTACTTC

clone size: .
V gene: TRBV5-5
D gene: .
CDR3 length: 13
J gene: TRBJ1-2
CDR3 protein: CASSLQENYGYTF
CDR3 DNA: TGTGCCAGCAGTTTACAGGAGAACTATGGCTACACCTTC

clone size: .
V gene: TRBV10-2
D gene: .
CDR3 length: 15
J gene: TRBJ2-7
CDR3 protein: CASRLTWNITYEQYF
CDR3 DNA: TGCGCCAGCAGGCTGACTTGGAATATCACCTACGAGCAGTACTTC

clone size: .
V gene: TRBV10-2
D gene: TRBD2
CDR3 length: 18
J gene: TRBJ2-7
CDR3 protein: CASSESESGTSFSYEQYF
CDR3 DNA: TGCGCCAGCAGTGAGTCCGAGAGCGGGACTAGCTTCTCCTACGAGCAGTACTTC

clone size: few
V gene: TRBV28
D gene: TRBD1
CDR3 length: 14
J gene: TRBJ1-1
CDR3 protein: CASSVTGLNTEAFF
CDR3 DNA: TGTGCCAGCAGTGTGACAGGGCTGAACACTGAAGCTTTCTTT

clone size: once
V gene: TRBV18
D gene: TRBD1
CDR3 length: 14
J gene: TRBJ1-5
CDR3 protein: CASSPSGGWQPQHF
CDR3 DNA: TGTGCCAGCTCACCTTCAGGGGGCTGGCAGCCCCAGCATTTT

clone size: .
V gene: TRBV15
D gene: .
CDR3 length: 16
J gene: TRBJ2-6
CDR3 protein: CATSRGPGVGANVLTF
CDR3 DNA: TGTGCCACCAGCAGAGGGCCAGGGGTCGGGGCCAACGTCCTGACTTTC

clone size: .
V gene: TRBV2
D gene: .
CDR3 length: 12
J gene: TRBJ1-1
CDR3 protein: CASSERGTEAFF
CDR3 DNA: TGTGCCAGCAGTGAACGGGGAACTGAAGCTTTCTTT